This TCR beta chain was identified in a study of T cell repertoires in cytomegalovirus infection. Study information: Public signatures in TCR beta pointed to CMV infection and matching HLA type.

Germline CDR1 and CDR2: MDHEN and SYDVKM. CDR3 length: 14 residues. The V segment lost 3 bases and the J segment 7 bases; nucleotides outside the gene matches: 8. From the reads, TCRdb called clonotypes with MiXCR, one entry per CDR3 protein. The sample holds under 600,000 distinct CDR3 sequences, 16% seen once. Material for sequencing was CD8+ T cells from PBMCs. The chain has TRBV28 and TRBJ1-1; 7 bases fit TRBD1. This sequence originates from a human donor in good health (CMV status not recorded). Some clones in this sample may be carry-over from other donors' samples. CDR3 protein: CASSFIRDRGEAFF. CDR3 DNA sequence: TGTGCCAGCAGTTTCATCCGGGACAGAGGTGAAGCTTTCTTT.